The text below deals with one TCR beta chain. In the original workflow: Counts of nucleated cells, estimated from reference gene primer amplification, were obtained. The protocol was immunoSEQ multiplex PCR, while the TCRdb copy is restricted to in-frame clones and leaves out a portion. The D gene and trimming were derived from the DNA, and the V and J assignments and clone size from that table. The sample has roughly 81,000 clones, around 88% seen once. Germline CDR1 GTSNPN, CDR2 SVGIG (reference sequence). This CDR3 spans 15 amino acids. Trimming removed 3 bases from V and 5 bases from J, with 19 bases in between. This record belongs to a study of blood T cell repertoires in COVID-19. Background on the study: Some COVID-19 samples were acute and others convalescent; all came from the United States, Italy and Spain. PBMCs, B-cell-depleted T cells, or T cells were the source of the cDNA or gDNA that made up the material.

The sequence was collected from an elderly man with active or convalescent COVID-19. The rearrangement links TRBV30 to TRBJ2-5, with D tentatively TRBD2 (6 bases). The sample comprised peripheral blood. CDR3 sequence reads: CAWRAGRGSWETQYF. The CDR3 DNA sequence: TGTGCCTGGAGGGCGGGGCGAGGTTCGTGGGAGACCCAGTACTTC.